This T cell receptor (beta chain) derives from a study of OX40 agonist ivuxolimab in advanced cancers. The CDR3 covers 14 residues. Trimming removed 3 bases from V and 4 bases from J, with 12 bases in between. Germline V gene sequence: CDR1 MNHNS, CDR2 SASEGT. Clones were read by immunoSEQ multiplex PCR, and TCRdb kept only the in-frame ones, dropping some. Of 75,000 to 90,000 clones in the sample, about 89% are singletons; the top ten hold under 9.5%. Sequences were derived from CD4+ or CD8+ T cells sorted from blood, sampled in a trial of the OX40 agonist ivuxolimab. The V call is TRBV6-1, the J call TRBJ1-2; no clear D. The sequence was obtained from an adult with an advanced solid tumor such as melanoma, head and neck, liver or kidney cancer. The CDR3 spells CASSEIGEGYGYTF. Written as DNA, the CDR3 is TGTGCCAGCAGTGAGATAGGTGAGGGCTATGGCTACACCTTC.